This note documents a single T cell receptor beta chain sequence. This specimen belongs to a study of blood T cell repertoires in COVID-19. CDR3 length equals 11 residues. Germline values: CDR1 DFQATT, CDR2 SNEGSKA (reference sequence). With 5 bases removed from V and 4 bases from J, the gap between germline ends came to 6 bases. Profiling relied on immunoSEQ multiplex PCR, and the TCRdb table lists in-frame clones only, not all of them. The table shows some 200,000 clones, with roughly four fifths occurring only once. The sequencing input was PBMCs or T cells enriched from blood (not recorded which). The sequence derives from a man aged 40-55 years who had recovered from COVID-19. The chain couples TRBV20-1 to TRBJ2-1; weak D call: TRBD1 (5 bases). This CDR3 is CSAGHYNEQFF. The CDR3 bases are TGCAGTGCTGGACATTACAATGAGCAGTTCTTC.